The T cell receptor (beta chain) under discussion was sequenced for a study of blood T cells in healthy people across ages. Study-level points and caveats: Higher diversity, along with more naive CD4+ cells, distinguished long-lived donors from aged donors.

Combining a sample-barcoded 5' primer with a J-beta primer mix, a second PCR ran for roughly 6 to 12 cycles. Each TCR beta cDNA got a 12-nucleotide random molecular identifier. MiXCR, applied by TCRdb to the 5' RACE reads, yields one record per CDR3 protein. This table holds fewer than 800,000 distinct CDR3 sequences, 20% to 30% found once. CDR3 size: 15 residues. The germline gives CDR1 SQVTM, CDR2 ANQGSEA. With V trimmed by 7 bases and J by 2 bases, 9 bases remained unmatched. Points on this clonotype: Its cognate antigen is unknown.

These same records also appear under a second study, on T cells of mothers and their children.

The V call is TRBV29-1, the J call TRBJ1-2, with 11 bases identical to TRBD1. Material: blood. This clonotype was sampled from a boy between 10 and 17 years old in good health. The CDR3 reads CSADPGQGGNYGYTF. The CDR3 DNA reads TGCAGCGCCGACCCGGGACAGGGGGGAAACTATGGCTACACCTTC. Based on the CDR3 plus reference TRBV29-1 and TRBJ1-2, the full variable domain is SAVISQKPSRDICQRGTSLTIQCQVDSQVTMMFWYRQQPGQSLTLIATANQGSEATYESGFVIDKFPISRPNLTFSTLTVSNMSPEDSSIYLCSADPGQGGNYGYTFGSGTRLTVV.